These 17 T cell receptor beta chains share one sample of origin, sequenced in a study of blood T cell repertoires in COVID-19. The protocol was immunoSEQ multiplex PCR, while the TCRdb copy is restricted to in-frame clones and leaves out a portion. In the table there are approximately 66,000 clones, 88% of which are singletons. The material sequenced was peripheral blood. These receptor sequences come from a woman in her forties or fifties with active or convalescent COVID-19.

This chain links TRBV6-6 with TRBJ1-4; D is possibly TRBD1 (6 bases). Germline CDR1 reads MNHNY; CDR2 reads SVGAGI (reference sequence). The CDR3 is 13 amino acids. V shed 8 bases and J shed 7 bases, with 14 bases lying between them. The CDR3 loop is CASGSGVFEKLFF. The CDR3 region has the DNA TGTGCCAGCGGGTCAGGGGTCTTTGAAAAACTGTTTTTT.

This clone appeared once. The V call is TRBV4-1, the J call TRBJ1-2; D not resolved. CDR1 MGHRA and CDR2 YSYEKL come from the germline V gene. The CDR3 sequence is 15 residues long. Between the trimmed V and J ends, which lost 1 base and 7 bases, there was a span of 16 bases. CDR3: CASSQGRGKGSGYTF. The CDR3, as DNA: TGCGCCAGCAGCCAAGGCCGGGGAAAGGGTAGTGGCTACACCTTC.

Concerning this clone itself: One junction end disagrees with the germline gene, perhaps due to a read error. DNA for the CDR3: TGTGCCAGCAGTGGACTAGCGGGAGGGTGGCCTCGTCCCAATAAGCAGTTCTTC. Translating it yields CASSGLAGGWPRPNKQFF. The chain uses TRBV5-4 and TRBJ2-1; 15 bases are a match to TRBD2. The CDR3 consists of 18 residues. Germline V CDR1 and CDR2: SGHNT, YYREEE (reference sequence).

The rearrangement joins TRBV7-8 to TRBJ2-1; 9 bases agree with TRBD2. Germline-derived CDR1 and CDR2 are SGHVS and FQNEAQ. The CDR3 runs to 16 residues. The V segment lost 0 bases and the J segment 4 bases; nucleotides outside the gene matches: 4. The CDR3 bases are TGTGCCAGCAGCTTAGCTGCGAGCGGGAGGTACAATGAGCAGTTCTTC. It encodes CASSLAASGRYNEQFF.

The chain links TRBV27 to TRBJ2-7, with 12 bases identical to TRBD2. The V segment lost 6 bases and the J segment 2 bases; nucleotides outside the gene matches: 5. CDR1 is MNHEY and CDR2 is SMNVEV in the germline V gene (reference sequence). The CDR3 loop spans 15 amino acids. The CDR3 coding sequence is TGTGCCAGCAGGGTGACTAGCGGGAGTACCTACGAGCAGTACTTC. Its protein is CASRVTSGSTYEQYF.

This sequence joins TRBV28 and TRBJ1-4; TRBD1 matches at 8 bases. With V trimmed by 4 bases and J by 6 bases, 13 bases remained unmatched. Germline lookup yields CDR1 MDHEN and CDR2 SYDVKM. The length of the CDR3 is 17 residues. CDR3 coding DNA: TGTGCCAGCAGTTCGTGGACAGGGATAGGTTTAGATGAAAAACTGTTTTTT. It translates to CASSSWTGIGLDEKLFF.

This chain's CDR3 is CASSEAFSSTEAFF. For the CDR3, the DNA is TGTGCCAGCAGTGAAGCGTTCTCTAGCACTGAAGCTTTCTTT. The V and J genes are TRBV2 and TRBJ1-1; D is unresolved. CDR1 and CDR2 (germline): SNHLY, FYNNEI. CDR3 length: 14 amino acids. Trimming took off 0 bases at V and 4 bases at J, with 9 bases between the two ends.

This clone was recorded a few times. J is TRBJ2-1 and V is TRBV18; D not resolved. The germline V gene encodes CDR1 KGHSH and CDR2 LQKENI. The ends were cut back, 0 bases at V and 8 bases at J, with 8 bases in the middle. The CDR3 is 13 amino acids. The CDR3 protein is CASSPPSSHEQFF. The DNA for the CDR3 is TGTGCCAGCTCACCACCCTCTAGTCATGAGCAGTTCTTC.

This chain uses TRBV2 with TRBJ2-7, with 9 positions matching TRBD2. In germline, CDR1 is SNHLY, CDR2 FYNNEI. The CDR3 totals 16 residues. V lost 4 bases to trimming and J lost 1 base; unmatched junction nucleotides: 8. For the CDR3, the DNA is TGTGCCAGCAGTGTTGGACTTGCGGGAGGGTCCTACGAGCAGTACTTC. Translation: CASSVGLAGGSYEQYF.

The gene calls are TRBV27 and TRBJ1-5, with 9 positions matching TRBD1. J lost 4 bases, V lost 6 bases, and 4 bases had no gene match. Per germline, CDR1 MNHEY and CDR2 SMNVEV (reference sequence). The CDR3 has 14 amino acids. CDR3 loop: CASRPGTGNQPQHF. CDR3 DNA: TGTGCCAGCAGACCCGGGACAGGGAATCAGCCCCAGCATTTT.

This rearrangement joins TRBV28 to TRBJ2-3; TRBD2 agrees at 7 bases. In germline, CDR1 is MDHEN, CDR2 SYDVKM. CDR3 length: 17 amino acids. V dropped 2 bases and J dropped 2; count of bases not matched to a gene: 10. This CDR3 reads CASSLPLAGVHTDTQYF. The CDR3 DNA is TGTGCCAGCAGTTTACCCCTGGCGGGAGTTCACACAGATACGCAGTATTTT. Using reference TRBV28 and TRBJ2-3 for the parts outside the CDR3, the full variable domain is DVKVTQSSRYLVKRTGEKVFLECVQDMDHENMFWYRQDPGLGLRLIYFSYDVKMKEKGDIPEGYSVSREKKERFSLILESASTNQTSMYLCASSLPLAGVHTDTQYFGPGTRLTVL.

Here the CDR3 reads CASSGRGRNYGYTF. The CDR3 DNA follows: TGTGCCAGCAGCGGGAGGGGTCGGAACTATGGCTACACCTTC. V is TRBV9 and J is TRBJ1-2; tentative D call: TRBD1 (5 bases). This CDR3 spans 14 amino acids. Germline V gene data show CDR1 as SGDLS and CDR2 as YYNGEE. V lost 3 bases, J lost 2 bases, and 11 bases lay in between.

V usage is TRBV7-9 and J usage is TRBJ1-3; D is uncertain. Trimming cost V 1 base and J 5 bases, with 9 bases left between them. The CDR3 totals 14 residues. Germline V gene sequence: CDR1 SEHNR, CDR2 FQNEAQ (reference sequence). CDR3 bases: TGTGCCAGCAGCTTAGAAAGGAGCCGAAACACCATATATTTT. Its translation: CASSLERSRNTIYF.

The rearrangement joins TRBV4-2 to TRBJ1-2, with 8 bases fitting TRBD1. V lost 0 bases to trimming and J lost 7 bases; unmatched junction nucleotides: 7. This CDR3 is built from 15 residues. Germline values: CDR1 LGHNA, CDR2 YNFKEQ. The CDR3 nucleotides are TGTGCCAGCAGCCAAGACGACAGGGGCGCTGGTGGCTACACCTTC. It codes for CASSQDDRGAGGYTF.

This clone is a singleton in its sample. The CDR3 region has the DNA TGTGCCAGCAGAAGGCAGGGCGGCTACAATGAGCAGTTCTTC. It specifies CASRRQGGYNEQFF. The rearrangement joins TRBV27 to TRBJ2-1; tentatively, D is TRBD1 (5 bases). The CDR3 has 14 residues. Germline lookup yields CDR1 MNHEY and CDR2 SMNVEV (reference sequence). The V gene lost 6 bases and the J gene lost 3 bases, with 12 bases spanning the gap.

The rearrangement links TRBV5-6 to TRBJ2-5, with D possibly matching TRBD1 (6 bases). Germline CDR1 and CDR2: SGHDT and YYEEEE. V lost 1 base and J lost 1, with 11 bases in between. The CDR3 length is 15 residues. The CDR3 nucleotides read TGTGCCAGCAGCTTGTGGGGGCCCGCCCAAGAGACCCAGTACTTC. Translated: CASSLWGPAQETQYF.

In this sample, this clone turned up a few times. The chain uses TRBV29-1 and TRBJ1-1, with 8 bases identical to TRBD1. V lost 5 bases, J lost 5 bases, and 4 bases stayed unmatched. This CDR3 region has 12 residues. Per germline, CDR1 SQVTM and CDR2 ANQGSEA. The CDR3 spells CSVLTGGTEAFF. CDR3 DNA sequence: TGCAGCGTTCTTACAGGGGGTACTGAAGCTTTCTTT.